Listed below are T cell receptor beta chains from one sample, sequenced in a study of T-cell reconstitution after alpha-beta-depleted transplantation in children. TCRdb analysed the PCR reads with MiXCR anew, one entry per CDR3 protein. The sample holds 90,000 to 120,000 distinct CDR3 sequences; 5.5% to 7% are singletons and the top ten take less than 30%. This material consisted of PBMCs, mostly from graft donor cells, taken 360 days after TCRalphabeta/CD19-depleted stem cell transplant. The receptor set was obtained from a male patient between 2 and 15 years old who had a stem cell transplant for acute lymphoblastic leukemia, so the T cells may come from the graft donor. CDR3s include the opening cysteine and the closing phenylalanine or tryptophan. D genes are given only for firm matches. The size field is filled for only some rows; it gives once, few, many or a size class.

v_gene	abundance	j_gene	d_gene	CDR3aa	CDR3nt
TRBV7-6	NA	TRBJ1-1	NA	CASSLGEGAEAFF	TGTGCCAGCAGCTTAGGGGAAGGGGCTGAAGCTTTCTTT
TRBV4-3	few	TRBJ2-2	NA	CASSPLGQAAGELFF	TGCGCCAGCAGCCCTCTAGGCCAGGCCGCCGGGGAGCTGTTTTTT
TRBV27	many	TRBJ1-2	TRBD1	CASSPGTVYGYTF	TGTGCCAGCAGTCCTGGGACAGTCTATGGCTACACCTTC
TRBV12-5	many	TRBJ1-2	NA	CASGEGHYWGYTF	TGTGCTAGTGGAGAAGGGCATTACTGGGGCTACACCTTC
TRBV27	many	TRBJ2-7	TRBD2	CASSFGGAVAYEQYF	TGTGCCAGCAGTTTCGGGGGGGCGGTCGCCTACGAGCAGTACTTC
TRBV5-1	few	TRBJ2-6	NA	CASRSTGRGTGANVLTF	TGCGCCAGCAGGTCGACAGGGCGCGGGACTGGGGCCAACGTCCTGACTTTC
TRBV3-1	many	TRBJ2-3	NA	CASSSRAGVRDTQYF	TGTGCCAGCAGCTCCCGGGCAGGGGTAAGGGATACGCAGTATTTT
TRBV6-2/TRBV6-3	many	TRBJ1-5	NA	CASSSGILEHF	TGTGCCAGCAGTTCGGGCATCCTCGAGCATTTT
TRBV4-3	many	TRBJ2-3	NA	CASSPRKGFTDTQYF	TGCGCCAGCAGCCCACGGAAGGGCTTCACAGATACGCAGTATTTT
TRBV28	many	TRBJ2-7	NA	CASSLPPDEQYF	TGTGCCAGCAGTTTACCCCCCGACGAGCAGTACTTC
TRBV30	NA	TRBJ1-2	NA	CACHRANYGYTF	TGTGCCTGCCACAGGGCTAACTATGGCTACACCTTC
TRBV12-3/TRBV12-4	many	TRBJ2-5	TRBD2	CASTPGGRASETQYF	TGTGCCAGCACCCCCGGGGGGAGGGCGTCGGAGACCCAGTACTTC
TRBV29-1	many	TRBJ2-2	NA	CSVDGTNTGELFF	TGCAGCGTTGACGGGACAAACACCGGGGAGCTGTTTTTT
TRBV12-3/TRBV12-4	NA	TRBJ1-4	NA	CASSEPGPLSEKLFF	TGTGCCAGCAGCGAGCCGGGACCGCTTAGTGAAAAACTGTTTTTT
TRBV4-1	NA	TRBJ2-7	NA	CASRSGGRGEQYF	TGCGCCAGCAGATCAGGGGGGCGCGGCGAGCAGTACTTC
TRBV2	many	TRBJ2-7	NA	CASSARDYEQYF	TGTGCCAGCAGTGCCAGGGACTACGAGCAGTACTTC
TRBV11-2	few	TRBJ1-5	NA	CASSLSGVAQPQHF	TGTGCCAGCAGCTTATCAGGGGTCGCTCAGCCCCAGCATTTT
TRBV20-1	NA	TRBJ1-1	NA	CSAREGRDTEAFF	TGCAGTGCTAGAGAGGGCAGAGACACTGAAGCTTTCTTT
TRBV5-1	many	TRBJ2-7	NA	CASSTWAGSYEQYF	TGCGCCAGCAGCACTTGGGCAGGTTCCTACGAGCAGTACTTC
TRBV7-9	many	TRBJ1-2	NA	CASSLMGGYTF	TGTGCCAGCAGCTTAATGGGCGGCTACACCTTC
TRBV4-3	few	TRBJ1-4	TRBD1	CASSSLTGEAEKLFF	TGCGCCAGCAGTTCATTGACAGGGGAAGCTGAAAAACTGTTTTTT
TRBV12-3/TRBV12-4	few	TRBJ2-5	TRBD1	CASSPGTAPLAQYF	TGTGCCAGCAGTCCGGGGACAGCCCCGTTGGCCCAGTACTTC
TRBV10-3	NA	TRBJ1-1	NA	CAISESENLPEAFF	TGTGCCATCAGTGAGTCCGAGAATCTCCCTGAAGCTTTCTTT
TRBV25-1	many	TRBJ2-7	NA	CASSESGVYEQYF	TGTGCCAGCAGTGAATCGGGGGTCTACGAGCAGTACTTC
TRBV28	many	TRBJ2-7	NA	CASSFSGPGEQYF	TGTGCCAGCAGTTTCAGTGGTCCCGGCGAGCAGTACTTC